A selection of T cell receptor beta chains follows, all from one sample in a study of cytomegalovirus exposure and HLA in healthy donors. Repertoires were generated with immunoSEQ multiplex PCR, while TCRdb's copy carries only in-frame clones and drops some. The table records around 150,000 clones, approximately 80% of them present only once. Sample: PBMCs. The receptors derive from a male donor in good health and CMV-seronegative. Both conserved end residues are part of each CDR3. The D gene is left open where the match is weak. Clone size, where shown, is once, few, many, or a class for clones that have expanded.

cdr3_nt cdr3_aa d_call j_call v_call clone_size
TGTGCCAGCAACCACAGATCCACTGAAGCTTTCTTT CASNHRSTEAFF - TRBJ1-1 TRBV7-2 -
TGTGCCAGCAGCTTTGCGGGGGACCCTCCCGGTACGCAGTATTTT CASSFAGDPPGTQYF TRBD2 TRBJ2-3 TRBV11-3 -
TGTGCCAGCAGCGTAGGGGAGGGGGAGGGTACAGATACGCAGTATTTT CASSVGEGEGTDTQYF - TRBJ2-3 TRBV9 -
TGCGCCAGCAGAACGGAGAGGACTGATACGCAGTATTTT CASRTERTDTQYF - TRBJ2-3 TRBV5-1 -
TGTGCCAGCAGTGATGGGATTGACAGGCTGCAGTTCTTC CASSDGIDRLQFF - TRBJ2-1 TRBV6-1 few
TGTGCCAGTAGTCAAAGACAGGGGGGCCGCGAGCAGTACTTC CASSQRQGGREQYF TRBD1 TRBJ2-7 TRBV19 once
TGTGCCAGCAGCGCAGACAGGGACACTGAAGCTTTCTTT CASSADRDTEAFF TRBD1 TRBJ1-1 TRBV9 -
TGTGCCAGCAGCCCCCGGTTCACAGATACGCAGTATTTT CASSPRFTDTQYF - TRBJ2-3 TRBV11-1 -
TGTGCCAGCAGCGCTCAGGGTGGGACAACAGATACGCAGTATTTT CASSAQGGTTDTQYF - TRBJ2-3 TRBV6-1 -
TGTGCCAGCAGTTTTACAGGGGGTGACACTGAAGCTTTCTTT CASSFTGGDTEAFF TRBD1 TRBJ1-1 TRBV27 -
TGTGCCAGCAGCCCCGGCGGTCGGGGGGCCCTCCACTTT CASSPGGRGALHF - TRBJ1-6 TRBV11-1 few
TGTGCCATCACCGGGAATCTCAATCAGCCCCAGCATTTT CAITGNLNQPQHF - TRBJ1-5 TRBV10-3 once
TGTGCCAGCAGTGTCGTCCGGACAGGGGGCGGGAATTCACCCCTCCACTTT CASSVVRTGGGNSPLHF TRBD1 TRBJ1-6 TRBV28 once
TGTGCCAGCAGCTTAAATGGGCAGACAGGGTACGAGCAGTACTTC CASSLNGQTGYEQYF TRBD1 TRBJ2-7 TRBV11-1 -
TGTGCCAGCAGTTACTCTTACGGGGGCTCTGGAAACACCATATATTTT CASSYSYGGSGNTIYF - TRBJ1-3 TRBV6-5 -